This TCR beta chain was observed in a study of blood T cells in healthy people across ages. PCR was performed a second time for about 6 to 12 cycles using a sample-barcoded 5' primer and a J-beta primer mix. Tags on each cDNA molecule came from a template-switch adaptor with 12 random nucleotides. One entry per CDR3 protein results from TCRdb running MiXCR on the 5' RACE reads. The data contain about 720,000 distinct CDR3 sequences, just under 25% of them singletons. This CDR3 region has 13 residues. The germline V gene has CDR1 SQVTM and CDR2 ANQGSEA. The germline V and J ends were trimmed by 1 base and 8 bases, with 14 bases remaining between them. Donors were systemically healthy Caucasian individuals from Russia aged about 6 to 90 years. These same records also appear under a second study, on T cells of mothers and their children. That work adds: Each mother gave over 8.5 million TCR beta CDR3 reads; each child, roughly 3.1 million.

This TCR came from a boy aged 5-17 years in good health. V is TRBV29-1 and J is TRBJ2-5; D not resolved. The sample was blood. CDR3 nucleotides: TGCAGCGTTGAAGGGGCGTACCAAGCCACCCAGTACTTC. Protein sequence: CSVEGAYQATQYF.